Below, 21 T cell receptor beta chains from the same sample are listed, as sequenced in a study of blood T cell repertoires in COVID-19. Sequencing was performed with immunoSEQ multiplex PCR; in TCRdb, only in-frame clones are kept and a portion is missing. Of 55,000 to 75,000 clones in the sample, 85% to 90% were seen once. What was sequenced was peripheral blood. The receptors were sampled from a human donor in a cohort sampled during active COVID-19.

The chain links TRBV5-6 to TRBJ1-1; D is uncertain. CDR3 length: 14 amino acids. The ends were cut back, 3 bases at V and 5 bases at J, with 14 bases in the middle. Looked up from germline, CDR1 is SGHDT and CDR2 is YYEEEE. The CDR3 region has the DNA TGTGCCAGCAGCTCCCAAGGGTGGGAGACTGAAGCTTTCTTT. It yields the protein CASSSQGWETEAFF.

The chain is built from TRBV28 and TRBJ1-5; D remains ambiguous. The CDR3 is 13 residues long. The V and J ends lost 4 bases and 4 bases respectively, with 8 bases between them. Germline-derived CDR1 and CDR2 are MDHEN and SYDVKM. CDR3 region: CASSWAPNQPQHF. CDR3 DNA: TGTGCCAGCAGTTGGGCCCCGAATCAGCCCCAGCATTTT.

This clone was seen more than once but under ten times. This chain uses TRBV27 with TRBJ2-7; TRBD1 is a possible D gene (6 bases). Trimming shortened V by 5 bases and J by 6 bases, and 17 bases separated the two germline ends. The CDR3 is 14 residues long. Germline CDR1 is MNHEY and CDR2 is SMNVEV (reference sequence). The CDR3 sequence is CASSRTLGAGEQYF. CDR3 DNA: TGTGCCAGCAGTCGGACGTTGGGGGCTGGCGAGCAGTACTTC.

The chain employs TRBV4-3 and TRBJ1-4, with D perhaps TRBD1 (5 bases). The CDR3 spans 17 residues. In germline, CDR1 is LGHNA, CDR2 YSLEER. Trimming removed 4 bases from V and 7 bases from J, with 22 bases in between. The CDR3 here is CASSPGTRGRGGEKLFF. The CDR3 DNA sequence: TGCGCCAGCAGCCCCGGGACGAGAGGACGCGGGGGTGAAAAACTGTTTTTT.

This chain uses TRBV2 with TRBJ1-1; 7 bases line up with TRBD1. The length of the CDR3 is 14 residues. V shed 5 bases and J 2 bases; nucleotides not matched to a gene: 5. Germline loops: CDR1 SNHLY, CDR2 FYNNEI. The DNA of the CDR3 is TGTGCCAGCAGTCTTGGACAGGTCAACACTGAAGCTTTCTTT. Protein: CASSLGQVNTEAFF.

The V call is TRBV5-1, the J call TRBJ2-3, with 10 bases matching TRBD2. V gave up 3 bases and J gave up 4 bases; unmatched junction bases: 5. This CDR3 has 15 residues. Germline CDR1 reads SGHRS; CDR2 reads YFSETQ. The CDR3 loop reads CASSYAGTSADTQYF. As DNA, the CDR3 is TGCGCCAGCAGCTACGCCGGGACTAGCGCAGATACGCAGTATTTT. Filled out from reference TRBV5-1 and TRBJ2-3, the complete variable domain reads KAGVTQTPRYLIKTRGQQVTLSCSPISGHRSVSWYQQTPGQGLQFLFEYFSETQRNKGNFPGRFSGRQFSNSRSEMNVSTLELGDSALYLCASSYAGTSADTQYFGPGTRLTVL.

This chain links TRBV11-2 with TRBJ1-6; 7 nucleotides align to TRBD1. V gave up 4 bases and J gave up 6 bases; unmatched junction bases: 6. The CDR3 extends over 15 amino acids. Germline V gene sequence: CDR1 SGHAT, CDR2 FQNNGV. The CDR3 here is CASSSIPGGNSPLHF. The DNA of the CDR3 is TGTGCCAGCAGCTCCATTCCAGGGGGTAATTCACCCCTCCACTTT. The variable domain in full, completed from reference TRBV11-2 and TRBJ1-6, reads EAGVAQSPRYKIIEKRQSVAFWCNPISGHATLYWYQQILGQGPKLLIQFQNNGVVDDSQLPKDRFSAERLKGVDSTLKIQPAKLEDSAVYLCASSSIPGGNSPLHFGNGTRLTVT.

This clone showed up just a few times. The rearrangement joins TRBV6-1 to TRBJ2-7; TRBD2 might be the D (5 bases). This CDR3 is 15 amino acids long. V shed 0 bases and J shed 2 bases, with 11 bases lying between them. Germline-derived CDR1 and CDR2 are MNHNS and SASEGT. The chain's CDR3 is CASSEASGNPYEQYF. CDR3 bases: TGTGCCAGCAGTGAAGCGTCCGGGAACCCCTACGAGCAGTACTTC.

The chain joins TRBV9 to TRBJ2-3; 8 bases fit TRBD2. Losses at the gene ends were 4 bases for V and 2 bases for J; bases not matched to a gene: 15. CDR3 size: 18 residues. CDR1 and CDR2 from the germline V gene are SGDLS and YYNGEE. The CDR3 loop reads CASSPMSSGVEVTDTQYF. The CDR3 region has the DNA TGTGCCAGCAGCCCCATGAGTAGCGGGGTTGAGGTCACAGATACGCAGTATTTT.

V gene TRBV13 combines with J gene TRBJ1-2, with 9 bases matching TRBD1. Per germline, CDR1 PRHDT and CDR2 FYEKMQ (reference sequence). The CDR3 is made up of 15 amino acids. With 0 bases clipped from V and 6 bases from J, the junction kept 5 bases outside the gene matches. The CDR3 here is CASSLGAQGAHGYTF. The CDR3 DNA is TGTGCCAGCAGCTTAGGGGCACAGGGGGCTCATGGCTACACCTTC.

CDR3 in amino acids: CASKAQGGPEAFF. CDR3 in DNA: TGTGCCAGCAAGGCGCAGGGCGGCCCTGAAGCTTTCTTT. The chain combines TRBV27 with TRBJ1-1; D may be TRBD1 (5 bases). Germline values: CDR1 MNHEY, CDR2 SMNVEV (reference sequence). The CDR3 is 13 amino acids. V shed 7 bases and J shed 6 bases, with 15 bases lying between them.

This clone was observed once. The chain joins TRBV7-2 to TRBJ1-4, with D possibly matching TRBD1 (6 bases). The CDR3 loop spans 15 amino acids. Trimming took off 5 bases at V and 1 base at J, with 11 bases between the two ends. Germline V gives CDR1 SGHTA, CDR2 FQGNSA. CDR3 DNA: TGTGCCAGCAGCGTAAACAGGGTAACTAATGAAAAACTGTTTTTT. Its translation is CASSVNRVTNEKLFF.

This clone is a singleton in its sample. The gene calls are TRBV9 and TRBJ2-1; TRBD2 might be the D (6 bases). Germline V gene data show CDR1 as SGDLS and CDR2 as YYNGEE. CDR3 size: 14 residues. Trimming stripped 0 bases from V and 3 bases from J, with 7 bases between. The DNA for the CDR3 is TGTGCCAGCAGCGTAGGCGGGGACTACAATGAGCAGTTCTTC. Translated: CASSVGGDYNEQFF. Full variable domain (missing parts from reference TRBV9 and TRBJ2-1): DSGVTQTPKHLITATGQRVTLRCSPRSGDLSVYWYQQSLDQGLQFLIQYYNGEERAKGNILERFSAQQFPDLHSELNLSSLELGDSALYFCASSVGGDYNEQFFGPGTRLTVL.

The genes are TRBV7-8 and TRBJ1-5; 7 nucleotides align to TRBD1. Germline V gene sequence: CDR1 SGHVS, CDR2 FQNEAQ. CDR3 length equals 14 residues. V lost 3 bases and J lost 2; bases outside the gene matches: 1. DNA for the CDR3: TGTGCCAGCAGCTTTGACAGGGGCAATCAGCCCCAGCATTTT. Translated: CASSFDRGNQPQHF.

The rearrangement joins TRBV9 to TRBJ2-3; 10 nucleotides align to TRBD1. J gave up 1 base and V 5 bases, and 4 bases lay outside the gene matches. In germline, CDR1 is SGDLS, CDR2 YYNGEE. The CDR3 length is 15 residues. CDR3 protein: CASSMDRGGTDTQYF. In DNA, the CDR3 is TGTGCCAGCAGTATGGACAGGGGGGGCACAGATACGCAGTATTTT.

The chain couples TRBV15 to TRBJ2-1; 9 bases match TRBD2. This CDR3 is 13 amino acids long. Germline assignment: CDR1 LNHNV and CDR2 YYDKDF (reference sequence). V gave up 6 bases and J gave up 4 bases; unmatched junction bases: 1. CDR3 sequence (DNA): TGTGCCACCAGTAGCGGGGGTTACAATGAGCAGTTCTTC. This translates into CATSSGGYNEQFF.

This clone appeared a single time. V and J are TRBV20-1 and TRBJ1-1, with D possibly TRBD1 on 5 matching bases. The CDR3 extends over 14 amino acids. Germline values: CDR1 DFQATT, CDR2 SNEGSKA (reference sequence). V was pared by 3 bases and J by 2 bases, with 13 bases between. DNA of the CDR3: TGCAGTGCTAGTCCCCGGGACTTCAACACTGAAGCTTTCTTT. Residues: CSASPRDFNTEAFF.

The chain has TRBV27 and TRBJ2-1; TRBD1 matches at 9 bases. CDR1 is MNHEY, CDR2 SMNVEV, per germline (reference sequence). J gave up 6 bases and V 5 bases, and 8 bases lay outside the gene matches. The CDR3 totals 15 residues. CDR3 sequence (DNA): TGTGCCAGCAGTGAAATAGGACAGGGGATCAATGAGCAGTTCTTC. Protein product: CASSEIGQGINEQFF.

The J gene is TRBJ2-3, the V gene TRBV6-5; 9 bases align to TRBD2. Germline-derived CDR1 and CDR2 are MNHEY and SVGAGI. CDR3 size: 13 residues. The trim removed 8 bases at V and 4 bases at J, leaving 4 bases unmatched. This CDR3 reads CASGGRVADTQYF. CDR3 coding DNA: TGTGCCAGCGGCGGGAGGGTCGCAGATACGCAGTATTTT.

CDR3 coding DNA: TGTGCCAGCAGTTATTCGGGACAGAGACATTCACCCCTCCACTTT. Encoded protein: CASSYSGQRHSPLHF. This sequence joins TRBV6-5 and TRBJ1-6; 7 positions agree with TRBD1. The V and J ends lost 3 bases and 8 bases, in that order; junction bases with no gene match: 7. CDR1 and CDR2 from the germline V gene are MNHEY and SVGAGI. CDR3 length: 15 amino acids.

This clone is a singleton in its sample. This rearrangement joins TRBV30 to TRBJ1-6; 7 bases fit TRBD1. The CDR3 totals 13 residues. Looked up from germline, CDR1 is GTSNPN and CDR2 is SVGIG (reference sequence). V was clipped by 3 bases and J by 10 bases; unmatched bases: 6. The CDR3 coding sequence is TGTGCCTGGAGCGAGACAGGGTGGTCACCCCTCCACTTT. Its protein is CAWSETGWSPLHF.